A single sample gave rise to the 12 T cell receptor beta chains below, sequenced in a study of T-cell memory formation after mild COVID-19. TCRdb redid the calling of the 5' RACE reads with MiXCR, one entry per CDR3 protein. The sample has around 430,000 distinct CDR3 sequences; about a sixth are singletons. Sequencing was done on a sample of PBMCs or a T cell subset sorted from them (not recorded which). The receptors here all came from a man aged 18 to 29 who had mild COVID-19 (a few samples of this study predate the infection). Cell type and time point are not known.

This clonotype was recorded a few times. The chain combines TRBV19 with TRBJ1-1, with D uncertain. The CDR3 runs 11 residues. CDR1 LNHDA and CDR2 SQIVND come from the germline V gene (reference sequence). Trimming cost V 1 base and J 8 bases, with 5 bases left between them. The chain's CDR3 is CASSIGAEAFF. The CDR3 bases are TGTGCCAGTAGTATAGGTGCGGAAGCTTTCTTT.

The rearrangement joins TRBV27 to TRBJ2-3, with D unresolved. CDR3 length equals 14 residues. V was shortened by 5 bases and J by 1 base, with 10 bases between the two germline ends. Germline values: CDR1 MNHEY, CDR2 SMNVEV (reference sequence). The CDR3 nucleotides are TGTGCCAGCAGTAAACAGACGGGCACAGATACGCAGTATTTT. Translating it yields CASSKQTGTDTQYF.

The chain joins TRBV5-1 to TRBJ1-1; perhaps TRBD1 as D (6 bases). V was trimmed by 0 bases and J by 4 bases, leaving 13 bases between them. CDR1 is SGHRS, CDR2 YFSETQ, per germline. The CDR3 length is 15 residues. The CDR3 sequence is CASSLVQGGGTEAFF. DNA of the CDR3: TGCGCCAGCAGCTTGGTACAGGGCGGGGGCACTGAAGCTTTCTTT.

This chain connects TRBV4-1 to TRBJ1-1, with D possibly being TRBD1 (6 bases). Trimming removed 6 bases at V and 0 bases at J, with 17 bases between. CDR1 and CDR2 from the germline V gene are MGHRA and YSYEKL. This CDR3 has 16 amino acids. CDR3 DNA sequence: TGCGCCAGCAGACACACTCCGGGACACGTGAACACTGAAGCTTTCTTT. This codes for CASRHTPGHVNTEAFF.

The rearrangement uses TRBV5-1 and TRBJ1-2, with D tentatively TRBD1 (5 bases). The V and J ends lost 3 bases and 7 bases respectively, with 13 bases between them. The V gene's germline CDR1 is SGHRS and CDR2 YFSETQ. The CDR3 length is 13 residues. For the CDR3, the DNA is TGCGCCAGCAGCTCCGGCAGGGATCCTGGCTACACCTTC. Translation gives CASSSGRDPGYTF.

This clonotype has only a few counts. The rearrangement uses TRBV29-1 and TRBJ2-7; D possibly corresponds to TRBD1 (6 bases). The length of the CDR3 is 15 residues. V lost 5 bases, J lost 2 bases, and 19 bases lay in between. Per germline, CDR1 SQVTM and CDR2 ANQGSEA. CDR3 sequence (DNA): TGCAGCGTTCTGGGGGTGCAGGGGCGCCCCTACGAGCAGTACTTC. The encoded protein is CSVLGVQGRPYEQYF.

This clonotype has at least ten counts. The chain combines TRBV7-2 with TRBJ2-7; TRBD1 agrees at 11 bases. Germline CDR1 is SGHTA and CDR2 is FQGNSA. V dropped 5 bases and J dropped 7; count of bases not matched to a gene: 4. This CDR3 has 13 amino acids. The CDR3 here is CASSGQGAREQYF. The DNA of the CDR3 is TGTGCCAGCAGCGGACAGGGGGCGCGTGAGCAGTACTTC.

This chain joins TRBV7-2 and TRBJ1-1; D uncertain. The germline CDR1 and CDR2 sequences are SGHTA and FQGNSA. This CDR3 is 15 amino acids long. The V end was cut by 1 base, the J end by 2 bases, with 11 bases between. CDR3 coding DNA: TGTGCCAGCAGCTTAGTGGGGAACCCTAACACTGAAGCTTTCTTT. Encoded protein: CASSLVGNPNTEAFF.

This clonotype was counted at least ten times. V and J are TRBV5-1 and TRBJ2-5; D call uncertain. Trimming took 6 bases from V and 5 from J, leaving 17 bases between them. The CDR3 totals 14 residues. Germline V gives CDR1 SGHRS, CDR2 YFSETQ. In DNA, the CDR3 is TGCGCCAGCACGCGAGGTTCGTCCTCGGAGACCCAGTACTTC. Protein sequence: CASTRGSSSETQYF. The variable domain in full, completed from reference TRBV5-1 and TRBJ2-5, reads KAGVTQTPRYLIKTRGQQVTLSCSPISGHRSVSWYQQTPGQGLQFLFEYFSETQRNKGNFPGRFSGRQFSNSRSEMNVSTLELGDSALYLCASTRGSSSETQYFGPGTRLLVL.

The chain couples TRBV12-3 or TRBV12-4 to TRBJ2-3; TRBD2 agrees at 10 bases. The CDR3 extends over 15 amino acids. V lost 2 bases and J lost 7; bases outside the gene matches: 6. CDR3 DNA: TGTGCCAGCAGTTTAACTAGCGGGACCCGCAATACGCAGTATTTT. It codes for CASSLTSGTRNTQYF.

The chain uses TRBV7-8 and TRBJ1-3; D gene unclear. The CDR3 has 15 amino acids. The V end lost 5 bases, the J end lost 1 base, and 12 bases lay between the germline ends. Germline CDR1 and CDR2: SGHVS and FQNEAQ. The CDR3: CASSRLGNSGNTIYF. CDR3 sequence (DNA): TGTGCCAGCAGCCGACTCGGCAATTCTGGAAACACCATATATTTT.

The chain is built from TRBV20-1 and TRBJ2-5; the match to TRBD2 covers 12 bases. Germline trimming cut 5 bases from V and 5 bases from J; bases unmatched to any gene: 12. The germline V gene encodes CDR1 DFQATT and CDR2 SNEGSKA (reference sequence). This CDR3 has 16 amino acids. The CDR3 loop is CSADHPSGGALETQYF. The CDR3 DNA is TGCAGTGCTGACCACCCTAGCGGGGGGGCTTTGGAGACCCAGTACTTC.